This entry lists 12 T cell receptor beta chains sequenced from one sample in a study of blood T cell repertoires in COVID-19 (dated by TCRdb to about 2020). Libraries were constructed by the immunoSEQ multiplex PCR assay. What TCRdb holds here is the immuneACCESS table cut down to in-frame rearrangements. Part of the clones is not present; checked against another copy, under half of the missing clones reflect an unresolved V gene, and the others are unexplained. The sample table shows approximately 260,000 clones, and approximately 88% are seen once. The top ten hold more than 1% of the sample. The sequenced material came from PBMCs or T cells enriched from blood (not recorded which). The receptors come from a woman aged 40 to 49 with acute COVID-19.

This chain links TRBV27 with TRBJ2-3; TRBD2 might be the D (7 bases). V was clipped by 2 bases and J by 5 bases, with 11 bases between them. The germline V gene encodes CDR1 MNHEY and CDR2 SMNVEV (reference sequence). This CDR3 has 14 residues. CDR3 loop: CASSLRGAEDTQYF. Here the CDR3 DNA reads TGTGCCAGCAGTTTACGGGGGGCTGAAGATACGCAGTATTTT.

The V gene is TRBV11-1, the J gene TRBJ2-5, with D maybe TRBD1 (5 bases). The germline CDR1 and CDR2 sequences are SGHAT and FQDESV (reference sequence). Trimming took 7 bases from V and 1 from J, leaving 10 bases between them. The CDR3 has 13 residues. The CDR3 coding sequence is TGTGCCAGCACCCACAGGATCCAAGAGACCCAGTACTTC. It yields the protein CASTHRIQETQYF. Combining the CDR3 with reference TRBV11-1 and TRBJ2-5 gives the whole variable domain EAEVAQSPRYKITEKSQAVAFWCDPISGHATLYWYRQILGQGPELLVQFQDESVVDDSQLPKDRFSAERLKGVDSTLKIQPAELGDSAMYLCASTHRIQETQYFGPGTRLLVL.

The chain is built from TRBV9 and TRBJ2-7, with D possibly TRBD2 on 5 matching bases. With 4 bases removed from V and 4 bases from J, the gap between germline ends came to 15 bases. Germline V gives CDR1 SGDLS, CDR2 YYNGEE. There are 14 residues in the CDR3. The CDR3 DNA sequence: TGTGCCAGCAGCCCCGGAGAGAGCGGTTACGAGCAGTACTTC. It translates to CASSPGESGYEQYF.

The chain couples TRBV5-1 to TRBJ1-6; D gene unclear. The germline V and J ends were trimmed by 0 bases and 12 bases, with 10 bases remaining between them. The length of the CDR3 is 13 residues. Germline CDR1 SGHRS, CDR2 YFSETQ. CDR3 in amino acids: CASSLDGGVPLHF. CDR3 bases: TGCGCCAGCAGCTTGGACGGCGGAGTACCCCTCCACTTT.

The rearrangement links TRBV24-1 to TRBJ2-1; D is undetermined. Trimming removed 1 base at V and 8 bases at J, with 2 bases between. The CDR3 sequence is 11 residues long. Germline lookup yields CDR1 KGHDR and CDR2 SFDVKD. The CDR3 nucleotides read TGTGCCACCAGTGATTTCTATGAGCAGTTCTTC. It yields the protein CATSDFYEQFF.

This chain uses TRBV11-3 with TRBJ1-1, with no clear D. Between the trimmed V and J ends, which lost 1 base and 0 bases, there was a span of 6 bases. In germline, CDR1 is SGHNT, CDR2 YENEEA. The CDR3 sequence is 14 residues long. CDR3 region: CASSLVSVNTEAFF. CDR3 bases: TGTGCCAGCAGCTTAGTATCAGTGAACACTGAAGCTTTCTTT. Variable domain in full (rest from reference TRBV11-3 and TRBJ1-1): EAGVVQSPRYKIIEKKQPVAFWCNPISGHNTLYWYLQNLGQGPELLIRYENEEAVDDSQLPKDRFSAERLKGVDSTLKIQPAELGDSAVYLCASSLVSVNTEAFFGQGTRLTVV.

This clone appeared a single time. The V gene is TRBV2, the J gene TRBJ1-3; D uncertain. V shed 6 bases and J shed 4 bases, with 10 bases lying between them. In germline, CDR1 is SNHLY, CDR2 FYNNEI. This CDR3 contains 13 residues. The CDR3 DNA reads TGTGCCAGCAGGATTGAGGGAGGAAACACCATATATTTT. Translating gives CASRIEGGNTIYF.

This rearrangement joins TRBV7-8 to TRBJ1-1; D not resolved. In germline, CDR1 is SGHVS, CDR2 FQNEAQ. V lost 5 bases and J 4 bases, leaving 8 bases between the germline ends. This CDR3 has 12 residues. CDR3 DNA: TGTGCCAGCAGCCCCCCCGTCACTGAAGCTTTCTTT. It specifies CASSPPVTEAFF.

V gene TRBV12-3 or TRBV12-4 combines with J gene TRBJ1-6; perhaps TRBD1 as D (5 bases). This CDR3 is built from 13 residues. Trimming stripped 5 bases from V and 13 bases from J, with 15 bases between. The CDR3 sequence: CASSPEQVSPLHF. The CDR3 DNA sequence: TGTGCCAGCAGTCCCGAACAGGTTTCGCCCCTCCACTTT.

The chain carries TRBV6-5 and TRBJ2-7, with D possibly matching TRBD2 (6 bases). Germline V lookup: CDR1 MNHEY, CDR2 SVGAGI. The CDR3 loop spans 14 amino acids. V was shortened by 4 bases and J by 5 bases, with 15 bases between the two germline ends. The CDR3 reads CASSWGGKGDEQYV. The CDR3 DNA is TGTGCCAGCAGTTGGGGCGGGAAGGGCGACGAGCAGTACGTC.

The chain employs TRBV3-1 (or the pseudogene TRBV3-2) and TRBJ1-1, with D unclear. The ends were cut back, 9 bases at V and 4 bases at J, with 15 bases in the middle. The CDR3 consists of 13 residues. Germline CDR1 is LGHDT and CDR2 is YNNKEL (reference sequence). The CDR3 region is CASLGPRATEAFF. In nucleotides, the CDR3 is TGTGCCAGTTTAGGGCCGAGGGCCACTGAAGCTTTCTTT.

A single count supports this clone. The chain carries TRBV30 and TRBJ2-7; the match to TRBD1 covers 8 bases. The germline gives CDR1 GTSNPN, CDR2 SVGIG (reference sequence). CDR3 length: 16 residues. V shed 2 bases, J shed 0 bases, and the junction held 9 bases outside the gene matches. The CDR3 reads CAWSMPDRASSYEQYF. CDR3 DNA: TGTGCCTGGAGTATGCCGGACAGGGCCTCCTCCTACGAGCAGTACTTC.